This TCR beta chain originates from a study of blood T cell repertoires in COVID-19. V was clipped by 0 bases and J by 6 bases, with 8 bases between them. Germline CDR1 reads SEHNR; CDR2 reads FQNEAQ (reference sequence). The CDR3 length is 13 residues. Repertoires were generated with immunoSEQ multiplex PCR, while TCRdb's copy carries only in-frame clones and drops some. The sample shows about 670,000 clones, 75% to 90% of them seen only once. The V call is TRBV7-9, the J call TRBJ1-1; possible D gene TRBD1, 5 bases. Material for sequencing was peripheral blood. The source is a woman aged 18-29 years with acute or convalescent COVID-19. CDR3 sequence (DNA): TGTGCCAGCAGCTTAGCCGGGGGGGCTGAAGCTTTCTTT. Encoded protein: CASSLAGGAEAFF.